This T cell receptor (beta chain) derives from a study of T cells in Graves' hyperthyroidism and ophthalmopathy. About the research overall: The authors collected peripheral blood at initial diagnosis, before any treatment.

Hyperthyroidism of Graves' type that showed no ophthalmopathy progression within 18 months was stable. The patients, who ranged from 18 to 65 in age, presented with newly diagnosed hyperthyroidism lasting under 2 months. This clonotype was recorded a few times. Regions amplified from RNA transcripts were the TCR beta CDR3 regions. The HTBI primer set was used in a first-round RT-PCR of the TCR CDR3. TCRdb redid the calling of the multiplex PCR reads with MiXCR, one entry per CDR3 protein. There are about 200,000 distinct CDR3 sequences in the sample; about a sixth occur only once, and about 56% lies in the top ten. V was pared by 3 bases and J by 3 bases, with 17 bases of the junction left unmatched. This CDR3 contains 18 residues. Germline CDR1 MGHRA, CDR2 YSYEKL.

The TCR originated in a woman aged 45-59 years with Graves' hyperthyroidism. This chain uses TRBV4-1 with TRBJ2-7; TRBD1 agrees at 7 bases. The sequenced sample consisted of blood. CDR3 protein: CASSQSLPTGTVIYEQYF. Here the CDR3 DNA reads TGCGCCAGCAGCCAGAGCTTGCCCACCGGGACAGTCATCTACGAGCAGTACTTC.